These 6 T cell receptor beta chains came from one sample sequenced in a study of PD-1 blockade in classical Hodgkin lymphoma. Patients all relapsed after autologous stem cell transplantation, and there was variation in brentuximab vedotin exposure. Method: immunoSEQ multiplex PCR; TCRdb's copy keeps in-frame clones and lacks some. The sample includes some 100,000 clones, roughly 92% of them seen just once. The sample consisted of peripheral blood mononuclear cells (PBMCs), taken at baseline. The receptors were gathered from a human donor with classical Hodgkin lymphoma.

In nucleotides, the CDR3 is TGTGCCAGTAGTATCCGTGGGACGGGAAACATTCAGTACTTC. Its translation is CASSIRGTGNIQYF. The chain has TRBV19 and TRBJ2-4; D is tentatively TRBD1 or TRBD2 (5 bases each). CDR1 is LNHDA and CDR2 is SQIVND in the germline V gene (reference sequence). V lost 3 bases and J 6 bases, leaving 12 bases between the germline ends. CDR3 length: 14 amino acids. The variable domain in full, with the rest retrieved from reference TRBV19 and TRBJ2-4, is DGGITQSPKYLFRKEGQNVTLSCEQNLNHDAMYWYRQDPGQGLRLIYYSQIVNDFQKGDIAEGYSVSREKKESFPLTVTSAQKNPTAFYLCASSIRGTGNIQYFGAGTRLSVL.

This sequence joins TRBV11-2 and TRBJ2-5, with D perhaps matching TRBD2 (5 bases). The V and J ends lost 1 base and 5 bases respectively, with 14 bases between them. Germline CDR1 reads SGHAT; CDR2 reads FQNNGV. The CDR3 has 15 amino acids. The CDR3 sequence is CASSLVAGIRETQYF. In DNA form, the CDR3 reads TGTGCCAGCAGCTTAGTGGCCGGGATAAGGGAGACCCAGTACTTC.

The J gene is TRBJ2-7, the V gene TRBV5-5, with TRBD1 matching 8 bases. The CDR3 has 15 amino acids. Germline loops: CDR1 SGHKS, CDR2 YYEKEE (reference sequence). The J segment lost 2 bases and the V segment lost 4 bases, leaving 8 bases of the junction unmatched. The CDR3 here is CASSPGQGRTYEQYF. CDR3 nucleotide sequence: TGTGCCAGCAGCCCTGGACAGGGCAGGACCTACGAGCAGTACTTC.

The gene calls are TRBV2 and TRBJ2-7; the D is unclear. CDR1 and CDR2 from the germline V gene are SNHLY and FYNNEI. V lost 5 bases, J lost 0 bases, and 14 bases lay in between. The CDR3 extends over 15 amino acids. CDR3 sequence (DNA): TGTGCCAGCAGTAAGCCCGACGCCATCTCCTACGAGCAGTACTTC. It yields the protein CASSKPDAISYEQYF.

The CDR3, as DNA: TGTGCCAGCAGTCTCCCCTCCAATCCGAGGGACAGAGTCACAGATACGCAGTATTTT. The encoded protein is CASSLPSNPRDRVTDTQYF. The gene calls are TRBV28 and TRBJ2-3, with 7 positions matching TRBD1. The junction had 19 bases not matched to a gene; V was cut back by 5 bases and J by 2 bases. The CDR3 totals 19 residues. Per the germline V gene, CDR1 is MDHEN and CDR2 is SYDVKM.

This clone was recorded only once. This chain joins TRBV7-3 and TRBJ1-2, with D hard to call. The V gene lost 0 bases and the J gene lost 0 bases, with 2 bases spanning the gap. Germline CDR1 reads SGHTA; CDR2 reads FQGTGA. The CDR3 loop spans 13 amino acids. The CDR3 here is CASSLTANYGYTF. The CDR3 DNA follows: TGTGCCAGCAGCTTAACAGCTAACTATGGCTACACCTTC.